This T cell receptor (beta chain) was documented in a study of shared clonotypes between healthy human individuals. For the study at large: Per donor, CD8 memory used one plate, CD8 naive used two, CD4 memory used three and CD4 naive used three.

Cells designated naive CD8 were CD45RO-negative and were positively selected for CCR7, with terminally differentiated effector memory CD45RA+ cells excluded. Profiled with immunoSEQ multiplex PCR; TCRdb holds only in-frame clones, not every one. The sample has under 1 million clones, 95% to 97% seen once. Sequences were obtained from naive CD8+ T cells sorted from blood. The clonotype originates from a man aged 25 to 45 in good health.

The CDR3 protein is CASSLSARALPGFYEQYF. CDR3 nucleotide sequence: TGTGCCAGCAGTTTATCGGCCAGAGCCCTCCCAGGGTTCTACGAGCAGTACTTC. V usage is TRBV27 and J usage is TRBJ2-7; maybe TRBD1 (5 bases). Trimming left V 0 bases short and J 3 bases short, with 21 bases between. Germline V CDR1 and CDR2: MNHEY, SMNVEV (reference sequence). This CDR3 region has 18 residues.